Listed below are T cell receptor beta chains from one sample, sequenced in a study of blood T cell repertoires in COVID-19. The repertoire was sequenced with immunoSEQ multiplex PCR; TCRdb's copy has only in-frame clones and lacks some. The data hold 250,000 to 300,000 clones, with approximately 90% observed a single time. Sequenced sample: peripheral blood. These receptors all come from a woman aged 45-65 years who had recovered from COVID-19. The CDR3 runs from the conserved cysteine through the conserved F or W. The D gene is left open where the match is weak. A row's size may be missing; if present it is once, few, many or a size class.

TRBV7-9,TRBJ1-1,TRBD1,NA,TGTGCCAGCAGCCCCCCGGGACAGAGAGCCGCTGGGGCTTTCTTT,CASSPPGQRAAGAFF
TRBV6-6,TRBJ2-7,NA,NA,TGTGCCAGCACTCCCAGCGAGGGCGCGGGGGAGCAGTACTTC,CASTPSEGAGEQYF
TRBV6-2/TRBV6-3,TRBJ2-1,NA,NA,TGTGCCAGCAGTCTCCAGGGAGGCTCGGTCAATGAGCAGTTCTTC,CASSLQGGSVNEQFF
TRBV12-5,TRBJ2-5,TRBD2,NA,TGTGCTAGTGGTTTGGCCAAATCTGGGACTAGCGGACAAGAGACCCAGTACTTC,CASGLAKSGTSGQETQYF
TRBV24-1,TRBJ2-1,NA,NA,TGTGCCACCAGTCGGTCGGCAGGGAACAATGAGCAGTTCTTC,CATSRSAGNNEQFF
TRBV7-3,TRBJ2-5,NA,NA,TGTGCCAGCAGCCCCCGGGACCCGGGGGTCCTTGAGACCCAGTACTTC,CASSPRDPGVLETQYF
TRBV4-3,TRBJ1-5,NA,NA,TGCGCCAGCAGCCAAGATCGCAGGGCTAGCAATCAGCCCCAGCATTTT,CASSQDRRASNQPQHF
TRBV18,TRBJ2-3,TRBD2,once,TGTGCCAGCTCAAGGACTAGCGGGGGGGTCACAGATACGCAGTATTTT,CASSRTSGGVTDTQYF
TRBV6-6,TRBJ2-3,NA,once,TGTGCCAGCAGTTATCATTTAGAGCGAGATACGCAGTATTTT,CASSYHLERDTQYF
TRBV11-1,TRBJ1-2,NA,NA,TGTGCCAGCAGCTTAGCGGGCGGGGTTCTATCTAACTATGGCTACACCTTC,CASSLAGGVLSNYGYTF
TRBV30,TRBJ2-7,NA,NA,TGTGCCTGGAGTGTACAGGGTACTCACCACGAGCAGTACTTC,CAWSVQGTHHEQYF
TRBV5-1,TRBJ2-5,NA,NA,TGCGCCAGCAGCGCCGGACAGAGCCAAGAGACCCAGTACTTC,CASSAGQSQETQYF
TRBV5-5,TRBJ1-1,NA,NA,TGTGCCAGCAGCTTTTCAGGGGTATTGAACACTGAAGCTTTCTTT,CASSFSGVLNTEAFF
TRBV18,TRBJ1-1,NA,NA,TGTGCCAGCTCACCAAATCCTATATCATACACTGAAGCTTTCTTT,CASSPNPISYTEAFF
TRBV7-2,TRBJ2-1,NA,NA,TGTGCCAGCAGCTTAGCCGGGTCTAACTCCTACAATGAGCAGTTCTTC,CASSLAGSNSYNEQFF
TRBV7-8,TRBJ1-2,NA,NA,TGTGCCAGCAGCTTAGCGAGGGAAGGATATGGCTACACCTTC,CASSLAREGYGYTF
TRBV30,TRBJ1-1,NA,NA,TGTGCCTGGACCCCCCGGATCGGGGAAGCTTTCTTT,CAWTPRIGEAFF
TRBV28,TRBJ2-7,NA,NA,TGTGCCAGCAGTTTAGTTCGAGTCCACGAGCAGTACTTC,CASSLVRVHEQYF
TRBV27,TRBJ1-2,NA,NA,TGTGCCACCCGTTTGACAGCGAACTATGGCTACACCTTC,CATRLTANYGYTF
TRBV2,TRBJ1-1,TRBD1,NA,TGTGCCAGCAGCTCACAGGGGCGATTGGATGAAGCTTTCTTT,CASSSQGRLDEAFF
TRBV28,TRBJ2-7,TRBD2,NA,TGTGCCAGCAGTTTAAGACTAGCGGGAGGCTACGAGCAGTACTTC,CASSLRLAGGYEQYF
TRBV11-3,TRBJ2-4,TRBD2,NA,TGTGCCAGCAGCTTAGGTAGCGGGAGGCGAATACTAGCCAAAAACATTCAGTACTTC,CASSLGSGRRILAKNIQYF
TRBV5-1,TRBJ2-3,NA,NA,TGCGCCAGCAGCCGCGACGTACAGGCCGTCACAGATACGCAGTATTTT,CASSRDVQAVTDTQYF
TRBV7-2,TRBJ1-5,NA,NA,TGTGCCAGCAGCTCCAATAGCAATCAGCCCCAGCATTTT,CASSSNSNQPQHF
TRBV12-5,TRBJ1-2,NA,NA,TGTGCTAGTGGTTACCTTTGGGAGAGCGGCTACACCTTC,CASGYLWESGYTF
TRBV19,TRBJ1-6,NA,NA,TGTGCCAGTAGTCCTTCAGGGAATTCACCCCTCCACTTT,CASSPSGNSPLHF
TRBV6-5,TRBJ1-1,TRBD1,NA,TGTGCCAGCAGTTACAGCAGGGGGCGGTACCCTGAAGCTTTCTTT,CASSYSRGRYPEAFF
TRBV6-6,TRBJ1-5,NA,NA,TGTGCCAGCAGTTTGTACAGGGTCAATCAGCCCCAGCATTTT,CASSLYRVNQPQHF
TRBV9,TRBJ1-2,TRBD1,NA,TGTGCCAGCAGCGCCGGACAGGGTGTGAACTATGGCTACACCTTC,CASSAGQGVNYGYTF
TRBV6-6,TRBJ2-2,TRBD2,NA,TGTGCCAGCAGTTATGGTAGCGGGAGAAGGGCCGGGGAGCTGTTTTTT,CASSYGSGRRAGELFF
TRBV6-5,TRBJ2-7,TRBD1,NA,TGTGCCAGCAGTTACTCTGGACAGGTCTCCTACGAGCAGTACTTC,CASSYSGQVSYEQYF
TRBV20-1,TRBJ1-2,NA,once,TGCAGTGCTTCTCAGGGAGGCGGCTACACCTTC,CSASQGGGYTF
TRBV5-6,TRBJ1-4,NA,NA,TGTGCCAGCAGCTTGGTAGGAGGGGAAAAACTGTTTTTT,CASSLVGGEKLFF
TRBV3-1/TRBV3-2,TRBJ2-7,TRBD2,few,TGTGCCAGCAGCCAAGGACTAGCGGGGTTAGGGGACGAGCAGTACTTC,CASSQGLAGLGDEQYF
TRBV6-5,TRBJ2-1,NA,NA,TGTGCCAGCAGTTACGACGGGAGCTCCTACAATGAGCAGTTCTTC,CASSYDGSSYNEQFF
TRBV9,TRBJ1-1,NA,NA,TGTGCCAGCAGCGTAGGCGGGGGACTACGCACTGAAGCTTTCTTT,CASSVGGGLRTEAFF
TRBV5-1,TRBJ1-2,NA,few,TGCGCCAGCAGCCCGCGAGGGATGGGAGGGGACGGCTACACCTTC,CASSPRGMGGDGYTF
TRBV5-1,TRBJ1-6,NA,NA,TGCGCCAGCAGCCTACAGGGAAGGGATAATTCACCCCTCCACTTT,CASSLQGRDNSPLHF
TRBV12-5,TRBJ1-5,NA,once,TGTGCTAGTGGTTTGGATCTTGGACACCGGTTAAGTCAGCCCCAGCATTTT,CASGLDLGHRLSQPQHF
TRBV5-1,TRBJ1-1,NA,NA,TGCGCCAGCAGGGAGGGAGGGCCTTACACTGAAGCTTTCTTT,CASREGGPYTEAFF
TRBV28,TRBJ1-6,NA,NA,TGTGCCAGCAGAAAAAGAGGGAGCTCCTATAATTCACCCCTCCACTTT,CASRKRGSSYNSPLHF
TRBV2,TRBJ1-2,NA,NA,TGTGCCAGCACCCGGGTTACGGAGGGCTACACCTTC,CASTRVTEGYTF
TRBV7-9,TRBJ2-1,NA,NA,TGTGCCAGCAGCGCCCCCCACCGGGATGAGCAGTTCTTC,CASSAPHRDEQFF
TRBV6-6,TRBJ1-1,NA,NA,TGTGCCAGCAGTCCTCCCCTGACTAGACGGGTGGAAGCTTTCTTT,CASSPPLTRRVEAFF
TRBV7-2,TRBJ1-1,NA,NA,TGTGCCAGCAGCCCAAGGGGGAGGGCGGTGTCGACTGAAGCTTTCTTT,CASSPRGRAVSTEAFF
TRBV28,TRBJ1-2,TRBD1,NA,TGTGCCAGCAGAGGGACAGGGAAGGATGGCTACACCTTC,CASRGTGKDGYTF
TRBV7-2,TRBJ2-7,TRBD1,NA,TGTGCCAGCAGACCCGACAGGGGGGGAACCTACGAGCAGTACTTC,CASRPDRGGTYEQYF
TRBV15,TRBJ2-3,TRBD1,NA,TGTGCCACCAGCACCGAGGGGGCACGCACAGATACGCAGTATTTT,CATSTEGARTDTQYF
TRBV19,TRBJ1-5,NA,NA,TGTGCCAGTAGCGACATTGGTAGTATGGCCCAGCCCCAGCATTTT,CASSDIGSMAQPQHF
TRBV7-9,TRBJ2-7,TRBD2,NA,TGTGCCAGCAGCCCACCGGGAGGACGAGCCTACGAGCAGTACTTC,CASSPPGGRAYEQYF
TRBV5-4,TRBJ2-1,TRBD2,NA,TGTGCCAGCAGTTCGCCCGGGATAGCGGGGTACAATGAGCAGTTCTTC,CASSSPGIAGYNEQFF
TRBV6-5,TRBJ1-2,NA,NA,TGTGCCAGTTCGTCGGAGGGCTACAGGTTTGGCTACACCTTC,CASSSEGYRFGYTF
TRBV5-1,TRBJ1-2,TRBD1,NA,TGCGCCAGCAGCTTCGGGACAGGGGGTCCGACTAACTATGGCTACACCTTC,CASSFGTGGPTNYGYTF
TRBV6-6,TRBJ1-2,TRBD1,NA,TGTGCCAGCAGTTACGGACAGGGTTCCTATGGCTACACCTTC,CASSYGQGSYGYTF
TRBV5-4,TRBJ1-1,NA,once,TGTGCCAGCAGCGGAAAGGGGGATGTCGAAACTTTCTTT,CASSGKGDVETFF
TRBV29-1,TRBJ2-3,NA,NA,TGCAGCGTTCGACTTACAGATACGCAGTATTTT,CSVRLTDTQYF
TRBV24-1,TRBJ2-1,NA,NA,TGTGCCACCAGTGCCTCAGACCAGGGATACAATGAGCAGTTCTTC,CATSASDQGYNEQFF
TRBV5-5,TRBJ1-2,TRBD1,NA,TGTGCCAGCAGCTTGGCGACAGGGAACTATGGCTACACCTTC,CASSLATGNYGYTF
TRBV11-3,TRBJ2-7,NA,NA,TGTGCCAGCAGCTCCGGACTATCCCCTCCCTTTAGCTCCTACGAGCAGTACTTC,CASSSGLSPPFSSYEQYF